Listed below are T cell receptor beta chains from one sample, sequenced in a study of beta chain features in type 1 diabetes. The table came from immunoSEQ multiplex PCR; TCRdb's copy has only in-frame clones and leaves some out. Of tens of thousands of clones listed, 69% are singletons. Sequencing was done on a sample of Tregs from blood. Source of these receptors: a man aged 18-30 years with type 1 diabetes. Each CDR3 is given with its conserved first and last residue. The order of the fields is J gene, D gene, V gene, clone size, CDR3 DNA, CDR3 protein. D genes are given only for firm matches. Size values are once, few and many counts, or a class for expanded clones, and some rows have none.

J gene: TRBJ2-7; D gene: -; V gene: TRBV7-2; clone size: -; CDR3 DNA: TGTGCCAGCAGCTTAGGGCTCTCCTACGAGCAGTACTTC; CDR3 protein: CASSLGLSYEQYF
J gene: TRBJ1-1; D gene: -; V gene: TRBV6-6; clone size: few; CDR3 DNA: TGTGCCAGCAGTTACTTTGTGGGGCTCCAAGCTTTCTTT; CDR3 protein: CASSYFVGLQAFF
J gene: TRBJ2-1; D gene: TRBD1; V gene: TRBV5-4; clone size: -; CDR3 DNA: TGTGCCAGCAGCCGGGGACAGGGGATGCAGTTCTTC; CDR3 protein: CASSRGQGMQFF
J gene: TRBJ2-7; D gene: -; V gene: TRBV6-5; clone size: -; CDR3 DNA: TGTGCCAGCAGTTACTTCGAACAGGGTTCCTACGAGCAGTACTTC; CDR3 protein: CASSYFEQGSYEQYF
J gene: TRBJ2-5; D gene: TRBD2; V gene: TRBV5-1; clone size: -; CDR3 DNA: TGCGCCAGCAGCGTCACTAGCGGTGGGGAGACCCAGTACTTC; CDR3 protein: CASSVTSGGETQYF
J gene: TRBJ2-4; D gene: -; V gene: TRBV30; clone size: -; CDR3 DNA: TGTGCCTGGACCAAGAACGAGGGAGGCGGAAACATTCAGTACTTC; CDR3 protein: CAWTKNEGGGNIQYF
J gene: TRBJ1-2; D gene: -; V gene: TRBV2; clone size: -; CDR3 DNA: TGTGCCAGTGGAAGGGGGACGCCCCCGAATGGCTACACCTTC; CDR3 protein: CASGRGTPPNGYTF
J gene: TRBJ2-5; D gene: -; V gene: TRBV9; clone size: -; CDR3 DNA: TGTGCCAGCAGCTCCGGGACTCCCAGGGGGGAGACCCAGTACTTC; CDR3 protein: CASSSGTPRGETQYF
J gene: TRBJ2-6; D gene: -; V gene: TRBV5-1; clone size: -; CDR3 DNA: TGCGCCAGCAGCTTGTCCGTCTCTGGGGCCAACGTCCTGACTTTC; CDR3 protein: CASSLSVSGANVLTF
J gene: TRBJ2-1; D gene: -; V gene: TRBV11-2; clone size: -; CDR3 DNA: TGTGCCAGCAGCGGTTGGACTTTCAGTGAGCAGTTCTTC; CDR3 protein: CASSGWTFSEQFF
J gene: TRBJ2-5; D gene: -; V gene: TRBV27; clone size: few; CDR3 DNA: TGTGCCAGCAGTTCCCGGGTCCAAGAGACCCAGTACTTC; CDR3 protein: CASSSRVQETQYF
J gene: TRBJ1-5; D gene: -; V gene: TRBV6-5; clone size: -; CDR3 DNA: TGTGCCACAGGTTGGCCCCAGCATTTT; CDR3 protein: CATGWPQHF
J gene: TRBJ2-5; D gene: -; V gene: TRBV27; clone size: -; CDR3 DNA: TGTGCCAGCAGGCGGAACCAAGAGACCCAGTACTTC; CDR3 protein: CASRRNQETQYF
J gene: TRBJ2-5; D gene: -; V gene: TRBV27; clone size: -; CDR3 DNA: TGTGCCAGCAGTTTATGGCAGGGGGGGACCCAGTACTTC; CDR3 protein: CASSLWQGGTQYF
J gene: TRBJ2-7; D gene: -; V gene: TRBV6-5; clone size: -; CDR3 DNA: TGTGCCAGCAGTTACCAGGGAAGCTCCTACGAGCAGTACTTC; CDR3 protein: CASSYQGSSYEQYF
J gene: TRBJ2-5; D gene: TRBD2; V gene: TRBV7-2; clone size: few; CDR3 DNA: TGTGCCAGCAGCCCAAAGCGGGGGGGCCAAGGGACCCAGTACTTC; CDR3 protein: CASSPKRGGQGTQYF
J gene: TRBJ2-5; D gene: -; V gene: TRBV7-2; clone size: -; CDR3 DNA: TGTGCCAGCAGCTTAGCGGGTGGCCCGGTAGCGGAGACCCAGTACTTC; CDR3 protein: CASSLAGGPVAETQYF
J gene: TRBJ2-5; D gene: TRBD1; V gene: TRBV10-3; clone size: few; CDR3 DNA: TGTGCCATCAGTGAACAGGGGGATATCCTAGAGACCCAGTACTTC; CDR3 protein: CAISEQGDILETQYF
J gene: TRBJ2-3; D gene: -; V gene: TRBV10-3; clone size: few; CDR3 DNA: TGTGCCATCAAGAGTTGGAGCGTTGCCGAAACTAGCACAGATACGCAGTATTTT; CDR3 protein: CAIKSWSVAETSTDTQYF
J gene: TRBJ2-3; D gene: -; V gene: TRBV5-4; clone size: -; CDR3 DNA: TGTGCCAGCAGCCCAACCGCGGCGCGGAGGGTAAACACAGATACGCAGTATTTT; CDR3 protein: CASSPTAARRVNTDTQYF
J gene: TRBJ2-3; D gene: TRBD2; V gene: TRBV28; clone size: few; CDR3 DNA: TGTGCCAGCAGCCCACCGACTAGCGGAGGCAGCACAGATACGCAGTATTTT; CDR3 protein: CASSPPTSGGSTDTQYF
J gene: TRBJ1-5; D gene: -; V gene: TRBV7-2; clone size: -; CDR3 DNA: TGTGCCAGCAGCTCAGGGCTAGAGCAGCCCCAGCATTTT; CDR3 protein: CASSSGLEQPQHF